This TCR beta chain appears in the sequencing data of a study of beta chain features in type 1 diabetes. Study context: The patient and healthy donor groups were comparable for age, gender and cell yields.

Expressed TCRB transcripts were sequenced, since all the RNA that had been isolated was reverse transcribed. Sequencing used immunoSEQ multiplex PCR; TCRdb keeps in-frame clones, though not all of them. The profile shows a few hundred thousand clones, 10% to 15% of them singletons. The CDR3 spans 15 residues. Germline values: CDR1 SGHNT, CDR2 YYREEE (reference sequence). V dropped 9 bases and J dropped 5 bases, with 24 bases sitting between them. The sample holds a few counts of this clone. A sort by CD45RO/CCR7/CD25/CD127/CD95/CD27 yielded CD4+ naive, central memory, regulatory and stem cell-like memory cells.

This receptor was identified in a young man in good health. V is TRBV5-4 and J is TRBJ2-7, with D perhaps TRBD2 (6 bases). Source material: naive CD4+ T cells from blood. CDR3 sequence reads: CATSLAGPQWDEQYF. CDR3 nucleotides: TGTGCCACATCCTTGGCGGGACCCCAGTGGGACGAGCAGTACTTC.